A single TCR beta chain is shown here with its context. No antigen is known for it. This entry comes from a study of OX40 agonist ivuxolimab in advanced cancers. Turning to the study itself: Head and neck, renal cell, melanoma or hepatocellular carcinoma were the cancers that dose-escalation patients had. More than 35% of patients had received prior checkpoint inhibitor therapy.

Whole-study results and caveats: Mean expanded clone counts were higher in CD8+ than CD4+ T cells.

Here immunoSEQ multiplex PCR was the method, and the copy in TCRdb shows in-frame clones only, minus some. Seen here are approximately 71,000 clones, 90% to 95% observed once, and the top ten hold about 15%. CDR3 length equals 14 residues. Germline CDR1 is PRHDT and CDR2 is FYEKMQ (reference sequence). V lost 4 bases to trimming and J lost 4 bases, with 11 bases between them. Source: CD4+ or CD8+ T cells sorted from blood, taken in a trial of the OX40 agonist ivuxolimab. This rearrangement joins TRBV13 to TRBJ2-1, with a tentative D call TRBD1 (6 bases). The source is an adult with an advanced solid tumor such as melanoma, head and neck, liver or kidney cancer. CDR3 amino acids: CASSSTGQYNEQFF. In DNA, the CDR3 is TGTGCCAGCAGCTCTACGGGACAATACAATGAGCAGTTCTTC. The full variable domain, in which reference TRBV13 and TRBJ2-1 provide the parts outside the CDR3, is AAGVIQSPRHLIKEKRETATLKCYPIPRHDTVYWYQQGPGQDPQFLISFYEKMQSDKGSIPDRFSAQQFSDYHSELNMSSLELGDSALYFCASSSTGQYNEQFFGPGTRLTVL.